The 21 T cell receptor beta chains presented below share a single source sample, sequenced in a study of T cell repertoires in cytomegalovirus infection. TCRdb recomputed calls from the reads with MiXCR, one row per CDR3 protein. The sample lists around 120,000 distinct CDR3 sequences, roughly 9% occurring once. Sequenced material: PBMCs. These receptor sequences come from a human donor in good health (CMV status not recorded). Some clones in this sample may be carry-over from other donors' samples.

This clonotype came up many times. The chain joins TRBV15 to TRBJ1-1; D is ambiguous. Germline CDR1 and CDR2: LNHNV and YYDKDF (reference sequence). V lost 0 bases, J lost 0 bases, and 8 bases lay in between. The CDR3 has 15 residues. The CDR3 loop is CATSRDRDMNTEAFF. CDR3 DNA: TGTGCCACCAGCAGAGATAGGGATATGAACACTGAAGCTTTCTTT.

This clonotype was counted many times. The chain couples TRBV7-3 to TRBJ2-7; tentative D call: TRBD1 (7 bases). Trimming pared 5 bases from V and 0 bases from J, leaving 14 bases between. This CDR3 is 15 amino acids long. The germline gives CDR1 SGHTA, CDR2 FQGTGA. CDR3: CASSPQGGHSYEQYF. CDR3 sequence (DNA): TGTGCCAGCAGCCCGCAGGGGGGTCACTCCTACGAGCAGTACTTC. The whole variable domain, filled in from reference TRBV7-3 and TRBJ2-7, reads GAGVSQTPSNKVTEKGKYVELRCDPISGHTALYWYRQSLGQGPEFLIYFQGTGAADDSGLPNDRFFAVRPEGSVSTLKIQRTERGDSAVYLCASSPQGGHSYEQYFGPGTRLTVT.

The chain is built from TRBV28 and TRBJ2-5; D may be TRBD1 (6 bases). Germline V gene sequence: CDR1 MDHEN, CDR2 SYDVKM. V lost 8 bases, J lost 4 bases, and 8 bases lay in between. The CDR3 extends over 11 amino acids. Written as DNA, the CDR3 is TGTGCCAGCCAACAGGGAGAGACCCAGTACTTC. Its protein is CASQQGETQYF.

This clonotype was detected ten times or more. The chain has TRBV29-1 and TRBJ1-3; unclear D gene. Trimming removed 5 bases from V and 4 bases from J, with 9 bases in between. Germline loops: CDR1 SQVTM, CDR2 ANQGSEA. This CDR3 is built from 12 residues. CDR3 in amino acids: CSVSQGGNTIYF. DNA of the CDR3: TGCAGCGTTTCACAAGGGGGAAACACCATATATTTT.

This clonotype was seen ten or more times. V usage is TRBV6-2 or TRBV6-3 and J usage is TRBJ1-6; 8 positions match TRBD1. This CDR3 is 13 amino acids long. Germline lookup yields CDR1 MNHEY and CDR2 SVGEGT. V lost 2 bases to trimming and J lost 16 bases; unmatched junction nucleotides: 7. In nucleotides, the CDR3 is TGTGCCAGCAGTTACACGGACAGGGACCCTCTCCACTTT. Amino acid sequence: CASSYTDRDPLHF.

The CDR3 sequence: CASSPYLGYQETQYF. The CDR3 region has the DNA TGTGCCAGCAGCCCCTACCTGGGGTACCAAGAGACCCAGTACTTC. The V gene is TRBV14, the J gene TRBJ2-5; D unclear. Germline V lookup: CDR1 SGHDN, CDR2 FVKESK. The CDR3 runs 15 residues. The V and J ends lost 4 bases and 0 bases respectively, with 12 bases between them. Based on the CDR3 plus reference TRBV14 and TRBJ2-5, the full variable domain is EAGVTQFPSHSVIEKGQTVTLRCDPISGHDNLYWYRRVMGKEIKFLLHFVKESKQDESGMPNNRFLAERTGGTYSTLKVQPAELEDSGVYFCASSPYLGYQETQYFGPGTRLLVL.

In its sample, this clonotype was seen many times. CDR3 loop: CASSPLGDQPQHF. The CDR3 DNA sequence: TGTGCCAGCTCACCACTCGGGGATCAGCCCCAGCATTTT. The rearrangement uses TRBV18 and TRBJ1-5; D gene ambiguous. The CDR3 contains 13 residues. Germline CDR1 KGHSH, CDR2 LQKENI. Trimming stripped 1 base from V and 5 bases from J, with 6 bases between.

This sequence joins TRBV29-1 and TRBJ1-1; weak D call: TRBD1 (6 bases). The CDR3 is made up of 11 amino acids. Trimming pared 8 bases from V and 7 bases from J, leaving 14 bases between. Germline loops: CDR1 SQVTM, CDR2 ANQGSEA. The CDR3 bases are TGCAGCACGGACAGTACCTATGAAGCTTTCTTT. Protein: CSTDSTYEAFF. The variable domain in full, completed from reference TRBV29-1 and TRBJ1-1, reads SAVISQKPSRDICQRGTSLTIQCQVDSQVTMMFWYRQQPGQSLTLIATANQGSEATYESGFVIDKFPISRPNLTFSTLTVSNMSPEDSSIYLCSTDSTYEAFFGQGTRLTVV.

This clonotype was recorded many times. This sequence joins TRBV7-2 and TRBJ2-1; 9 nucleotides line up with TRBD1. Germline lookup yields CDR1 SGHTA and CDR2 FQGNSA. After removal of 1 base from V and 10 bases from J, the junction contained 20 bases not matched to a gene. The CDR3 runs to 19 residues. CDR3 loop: CASSLGITYGTGTAGEQFF. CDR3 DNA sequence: TGTGCCAGCAGCTTAGGAATTACTTACGGGACAGGGACCGCAGGGGAGCAGTTCTTC.

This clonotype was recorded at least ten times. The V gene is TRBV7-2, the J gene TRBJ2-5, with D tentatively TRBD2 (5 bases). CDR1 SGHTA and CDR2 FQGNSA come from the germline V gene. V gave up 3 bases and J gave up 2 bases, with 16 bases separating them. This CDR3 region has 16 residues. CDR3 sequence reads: CASSLILGPPQETQYF. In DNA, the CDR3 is TGTGCCAGCAGCTTGATACTAGGGCCCCCGCAAGAGACCCAGTACTTC.

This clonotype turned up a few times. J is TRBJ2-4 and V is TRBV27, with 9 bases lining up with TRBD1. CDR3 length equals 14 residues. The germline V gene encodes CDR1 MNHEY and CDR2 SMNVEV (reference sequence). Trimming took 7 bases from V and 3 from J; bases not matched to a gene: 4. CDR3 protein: CASMDRGGKNIQYF. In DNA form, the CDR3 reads TGTGCCAGCATGGACAGGGGTGGCAAAAACATTCAGTACTTC.

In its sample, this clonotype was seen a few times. The CDR3 here is CASSLGGNSQPQHF. The CDR3, as DNA: TGTGCCAGCAGCTTAGGGGGGAACAGTCAGCCCCAGCATTTT. V is TRBV7-9 and J is TRBJ1-5; a possible D gene is TRBD1 (5 bases). Germline assignment: CDR1 SEHNR and CDR2 FQNEAQ (reference sequence). This CDR3 region has 14 residues. V shed 1 base and J shed 6 bases, with 10 bases lying between them.

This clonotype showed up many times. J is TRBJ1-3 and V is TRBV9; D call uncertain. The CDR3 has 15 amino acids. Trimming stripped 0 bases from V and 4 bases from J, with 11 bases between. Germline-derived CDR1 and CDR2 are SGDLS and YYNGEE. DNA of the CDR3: TGTGCCAGCAGCGTAGTCGGCTGGGGAGGAAACACCATATATTTT. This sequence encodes CASSVVGWGGNTIYF.

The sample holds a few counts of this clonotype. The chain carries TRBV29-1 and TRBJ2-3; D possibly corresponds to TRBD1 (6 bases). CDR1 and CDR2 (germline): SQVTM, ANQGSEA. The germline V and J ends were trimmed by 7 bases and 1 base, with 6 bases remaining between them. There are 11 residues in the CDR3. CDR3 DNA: TGCAGCGGACAGGGCACAGATACGCAGTATTTT. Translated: CSGQGTDTQYF.

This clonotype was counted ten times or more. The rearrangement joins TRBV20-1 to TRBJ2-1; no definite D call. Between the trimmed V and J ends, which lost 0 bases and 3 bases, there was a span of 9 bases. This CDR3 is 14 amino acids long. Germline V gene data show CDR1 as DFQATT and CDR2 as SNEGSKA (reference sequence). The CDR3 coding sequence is TGCAGTGCTAGAGATTCTTCTAGCTACAATGAGCAGTTCTTC. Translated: CSARDSSSYNEQFF.

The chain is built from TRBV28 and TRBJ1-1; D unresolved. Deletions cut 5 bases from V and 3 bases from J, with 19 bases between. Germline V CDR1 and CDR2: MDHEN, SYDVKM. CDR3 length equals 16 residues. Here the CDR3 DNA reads TGTGCCAGCAGTACCTACCCCGGGCAGGTGGACACTGAAGCTTTCTTT. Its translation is CASSTYPGQVDTEAFF.

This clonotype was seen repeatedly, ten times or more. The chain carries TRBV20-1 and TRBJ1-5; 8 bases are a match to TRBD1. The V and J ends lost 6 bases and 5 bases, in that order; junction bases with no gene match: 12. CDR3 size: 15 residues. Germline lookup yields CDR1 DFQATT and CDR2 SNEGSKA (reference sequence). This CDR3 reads CSASKTGTGDQPQHF. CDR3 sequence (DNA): TGCAGTGCCAGCAAGACCGGGACAGGAGATCAGCCCCAGCATTTT.

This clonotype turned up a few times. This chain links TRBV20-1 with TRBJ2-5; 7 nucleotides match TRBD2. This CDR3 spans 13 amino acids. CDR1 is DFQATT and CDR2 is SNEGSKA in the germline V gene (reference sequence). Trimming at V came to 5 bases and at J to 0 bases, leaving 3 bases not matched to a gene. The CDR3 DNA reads TGCAGTGCTGGGGACTATAACCAAGAGACCCAGTACTTC. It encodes CSAGDYNQETQYF.

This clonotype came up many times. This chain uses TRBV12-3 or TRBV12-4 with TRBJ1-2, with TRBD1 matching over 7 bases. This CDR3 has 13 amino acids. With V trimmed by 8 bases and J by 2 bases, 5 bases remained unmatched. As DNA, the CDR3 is TGTGCCAGCTCCTGGGACAGCAACTATGGCTACACCTTC. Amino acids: CASSWDSNYGYTF.

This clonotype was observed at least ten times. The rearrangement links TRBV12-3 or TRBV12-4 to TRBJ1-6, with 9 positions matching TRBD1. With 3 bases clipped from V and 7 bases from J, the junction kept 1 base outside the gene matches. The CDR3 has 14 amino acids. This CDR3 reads CASSFTGGNSPLHF. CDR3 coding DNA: TGTGCCAGCAGTTTTACAGGGGGCAATTCACCCCTCCACTTT.

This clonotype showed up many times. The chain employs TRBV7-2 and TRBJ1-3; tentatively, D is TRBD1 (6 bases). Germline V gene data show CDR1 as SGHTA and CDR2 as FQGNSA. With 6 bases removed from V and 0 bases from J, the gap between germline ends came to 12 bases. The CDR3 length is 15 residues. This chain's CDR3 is CASRNRDTSGNTIYF. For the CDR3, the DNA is TGTGCCAGCAGAAACCGGGACACCTCTGGAAACACCATATATTTT. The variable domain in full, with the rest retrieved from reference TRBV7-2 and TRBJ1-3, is GAGVSQSPSNKVTEKGKDVELRCDPISGHTALYWYRQSLGQGLEFLIYFQGNSAPDKSGLPSDRFSAERTGGSVSTLTIQRTQQEDSAVYLCASRNRDTSGNTIYFGEGSWLTVV.